The 26 T cell receptor beta chains in this list originate from one sample, sequenced in a study of cytomegalovirus exposure and HLA in healthy donors. It was with 60 Vbeta and 13 Jbeta primers that the PCR ran. This table comes from immunoSEQ multiplex PCR, and its TCRdb copy is limited to in-frame clones, with some not included. Here the sample table reports 130,000 or so clones. The specimen was PBMCs. The source is a woman aged 18-30 years in good health and CMV-seronegative.

DNA for the CDR3: TGTGCCAGCAGACAGTCAAGCACAGATACGCAGTATTTT. Protein product: CASRQSSTDTQYF. V is TRBV25-1 and J is TRBJ2-3, with D uncertain. This CDR3 is 13 amino acids long. The germline gives CDR1 MGHDK, CDR2 SYGVNS. V lost 6 bases and J 0 bases, leaving 7 bases between the germline ends.

The rearrangement links TRBV2 to TRBJ2-2; D is undetermined. V lost 5 bases and J 3 bases, leaving 4 bases between the germline ends. Per the germline V gene, CDR1 is SNHLY and CDR2 is FYNNEI. The CDR3 loop spans 12 amino acids. CDR3 nucleotide sequence: TGTGCCAGCAGTTTCTACACCGGGGAGCTGTTTTTT. Encoded protein: CASSFYTGELFF.

The chain has TRBV30 and TRBJ1-1; 8 positions agree with TRBD1. The V gene end was trimmed by 1 base and the J gene end by 2 bases; junction bases not matched to a gene: 9. Germline V gene sequence: CDR1 GTSNPN, CDR2 SVGIG (reference sequence). The CDR3 runs to 16 residues. The CDR3 protein is CAWSAGQGPGNTEAFF. The CDR3 nucleotides read TGTGCCTGGAGTGCAGGACAGGGCCCGGGTAACACTGAAGCTTTCTTT.

This chain uses TRBV10-3 with TRBJ2-3, with a weak D call TRBD1 (6 bases). There are 15 residues in the CDR3. Per germline, CDR1 ENHRY and CDR2 SYGVKD. V was pared by 3 bases and J by 5 bases, with 15 bases between. The CDR3 DNA follows: TGTGCCATCAGTGAAGCTATGGGGGCGGAAGATACGCAGTATTTT. This encodes CAISEAMGAEDTQYF.

The J gene is TRBJ2-4, the V gene TRBV4-2; unclear D gene. The V and J ends lost 0 bases and 1 base respectively, with 10 bases between them. Germline CDR1 and CDR2: LGHNA and YNFKEQ. The CDR3 length is 16 residues. The CDR3 sequence is CASSQETGGAKNIQYF. The CDR3 DNA sequence: TGTGCCAGCAGCCAAGAAACGGGTGGGGCCAAAAACATTCAGTACTTC.

The chain combines TRBV11-3 with TRBJ2-7; 7 bases match TRBD2. The germline V gene has CDR1 SGHNT and CDR2 YENEEA. After removal of 5 bases from V and 2 bases from J, the junction contained 9 bases not matched to a gene. The CDR3 runs 15 residues. The CDR3 DNA is TGTGCCAGCAGCGGTGCCGGGACTAATACCTACGAGCAGTACGTC. This gives the protein CASSGAGTNTYEQYV.

The chain carries TRBV6-1 and TRBJ2-1; a possible D gene is TRBD1 (6 bases). Germline CDR1 MNHNS, CDR2 SASEGT. The CDR3 is 16 residues long. Between the trimmed V and J ends, which lost 1 base and 2 bases, there was a span of 12 bases. The DNA of the CDR3 is TGTGCCAGCAGTGAAGGGACAGACGGGACCTACAATGAGCAGTTCTTC. This gives the protein CASSEGTDGTYNEQFF.

The chain recombines TRBV30 with TRBJ2-1; no clear D. The CDR3 runs to 18 residues. Germline values: CDR1 GTSNPN, CDR2 SVGIG (reference sequence). V lost 0 bases and J 3 bases, leaving 21 bases between the germline ends. CDR3 bases: TGTGCCTGGAGTGTACCCCCCCCCGAGCGTAGCTTCTACAATGAGCAGTTCTTC. Its translation is CAWSVPPPERSFYNEQFF.

The chain is built from TRBV4-2 and TRBJ2-1, with TRBD2 matching 12 bases. This CDR3 region has 19 residues. Trimming removed 1 base from V and 7 bases from J; junction bases left unmatched: 14. The germline gives CDR1 LGHNA, CDR2 YNFKEQ. The CDR3 bases are TGTGCCAGCAGCCAAGTACTTTTGGTACTAGCGGGAGGACGAAATGAGCAGTTCTTC. Translating it yields CASSQVLLVLAGGRNEQFF.

The gene calls are TRBV5-5 and TRBJ2-4; D is possibly TRBD2 (5 bases). Germline V CDR1 and CDR2: SGHKS, YYEKEE (reference sequence). The CDR3 totals 14 residues. V was pared by 0 bases and J by 7 bases, with 11 bases between. In DNA, the CDR3 is TGTGCCAGCAGCTTGGATGAGGGATGGAACATTCAGTACTTC. This codes for CASSLDEGWNIQYF.

The genes are TRBV11-2 and TRBJ2-2; 9 bases align to TRBD2. V was pared by 2 bases and J by 1 base, with 2 bases of the junction left unmatched. The CDR3 extends over 16 amino acids. Germline assignment: CDR1 SGHAT and CDR2 FQNNGV. CDR3 bases: TGTGCCAGCAGCTTAACGACTAGCGGGAACACCGGGGAGCTGTTTTTT. Protein: CASSLTTSGNTGELFF. Drawing the rest from reference TRBV11-2 and TRBJ2-2, the complete variable domain is EAGVAQSPRYKIIEKRQSVAFWCNPISGHATLYWYQQILGQGPKLLIQFQNNGVVDDSQLPKDRFSAERLKGVDSTLKIQPAKLEDSAVYLCASSLTTSGNTGELFFGEGSRLTVL.

The V and J genes are TRBV7-6 and TRBJ1-1, with D unclear. Deletions cut 4 bases from V and 7 bases from J, with 13 bases between. In germline, CDR1 is SGHVS, CDR2 FNYEAQ. This CDR3 spans 13 amino acids. CDR3 DNA: TGTGCCAGCAGCTCCGAACGGTTCGTTGAAGCTTTCTTT. This encodes CASSSERFVEAFF.

V is TRBV27 and J is TRBJ2-1, with 10 bases fitting TRBD2. This CDR3 region has 17 residues. J was trimmed by 6 bases and V by 6 bases; bases with no gene match: 14. Germline values: CDR1 MNHEY, CDR2 SMNVEV (reference sequence). CDR3 bases: TGTGCCAGCAGGACCAATAGAGCGGGAGGGCCTTTCAATGAGCAGTTCTTC. Its translation: CASRTNRAGGPFNEQFF.

This sequence joins TRBV18 and TRBJ2-2; TRBD2 aligns across 8 bases. This CDR3 has 15 amino acids. Germline V gene lookup returns CDR1 KGHSH and CDR2 LQKENI. With V trimmed by 3 bases and J by 3 bases, 3 bases remained unmatched. The CDR3 nucleotides are TGTGCCAGCTCACCCTACGGGGGGGACACCGGGGAGCTGTTTTTT. Translation gives CASSPYGGDTGELFF.

The chain couples TRBV4-1 to TRBJ2-1; 9 nucleotides line up with TRBD2. V was clipped by 1 base and J by 5 bases; unmatched bases: 3. In germline, CDR1 is MGHRA, CDR2 YSYEKL. This CDR3 has 15 amino acids. The DNA for the CDR3 is TGCGCCAGCAGCCAAGTTAGCGGGAGCAACAATGAGCAGTTCTTC. Its translation is CASSQVSGSNNEQFF.

The CDR3: CASSIDAGEETQYF. The CDR3 coding sequence is TGTGCCAGTAGTATAGACGCGGGGGAAGAGACCCAGTACTTC. The V gene is TRBV19, the J gene TRBJ2-5, with 7 bases lining up with TRBD2. V was pared by 0 bases and J by 3 bases, with 1 base of the junction left unmatched. Germline V CDR1 and CDR2: LNHDA, SQIVND (reference sequence). This CDR3 contains 14 residues.

The chain combines TRBV10-3 with TRBJ2-3; possibly TRBD2 for D (5 bases). Germline CDR1 and CDR2: ENHRY and SYGVKD. This CDR3 comprises 15 residues. V was pared by 3 bases and J by 4 bases, with 14 bases between. The DNA of the CDR3 is TGTGCCATCAGTGAATCTAGCTACCGGGCAGATACGCAGTATTTT. It yields the protein CAISESSYRADTQYF.

The J gene is TRBJ1-1, the V gene TRBV4-3, with D tentatively TRBD1 (5 bases). Germline CDR1 reads LGHNA; CDR2 reads YSLEER. The germline V and J ends were trimmed by 1 base and 3 bases, with 12 bases remaining between them. The CDR3 runs to 15 residues. Here the CDR3 reads CASSQGRVYYTEAFF. CDR3 DNA: TGCGCCAGCAGCCAAGGCAGGGTATATTACACTGAAGCTTTCTTT.

The V gene is TRBV5-4, the J gene TRBJ2-3, with D perhaps TRBD2 (6 bases). The V gene lost 0 bases and the J gene lost 6 bases, with 17 bases spanning the gap. Germline-derived CDR1 and CDR2 are SGHNT and YYREEE (reference sequence). CDR3 length equals 16 residues. The CDR3 region is CASSLELRGQRDTQYF. CDR3 in DNA: TGTGCCAGCAGCTTGGAATTGCGGGGCCAGAGGGATACGCAGTATTTT.

J is TRBJ2-1 and V is TRBV7-2, with TRBD2 as a possible D gene (5 bases). CDR1 is SGHTA and CDR2 is FQGNSA in the germline V gene. With 5 bases removed from V and 4 bases from J, the gap between germline ends came to 12 bases. The CDR3 runs to 14 residues. The CDR3 reads CASSHSPGYNEQFF. Here the CDR3 DNA reads TGTGCCAGCAGCCATTCCCCGGGGTACAATGAGCAGTTCTTC. Together with reference TRBV7-2 and TRBJ2-1, the CDR3 gives the full variable domain: GAGVSQSPSNKVTEKGKDVELRCDPISGHTALYWYRQSLGQGLEFLIYFQGNSAPDKSGLPSDRFSAERTGGSVSTLTIQRTQQEDSAVYLCASSHSPGYNEQFFGPGTRLTVL.

The genes are TRBV10-3 and TRBJ1-1; the D is unclear. The CDR3 contains 12 residues. V dropped 2 bases and J dropped 7 bases, with 8 bases sitting between them. Germline assignment: CDR1 ENHRY and CDR2 SYGVKD. CDR3 in DNA: TGTGCCATCAGTGAGCTGAACGGTGAAGCTTTCTTT. Its translation: CAISELNGEAFF.

The chain uses TRBV27 and TRBJ2-2, with D perhaps matching TRBD2 (5 bases). Germline CDR1 reads MNHEY; CDR2 reads SMNVEV (reference sequence). The CDR3 runs 17 residues. Trimming pared 5 bases from V and 2 bases from J, leaving 18 bases between. The CDR3 DNA reads TGTGCCAGCAGTCCGATCACTCGCGGGCGAAACACCGGGGAGCTGTTTTTT. Protein product: CASSPITRGRNTGELFF.

V is TRBV11-3 and J is TRBJ2-5; tentatively, D is TRBD1 (5 bases). The CDR3 is 16 residues long. CDR1 is SGHNT, CDR2 YENEEA, per germline. Trimming stripped 4 bases from V and 5 bases from J, with 20 bases between. The CDR3 is CASSSIGAYQGETQYF. In DNA form, the CDR3 reads TGTGCCAGCAGCTCCATAGGGGCCTATCAAGGGGAGACCCAGTACTTC.

This chain joins TRBV7-9 and TRBJ2-1; TRBD1 is a possible D gene (5 bases). The CDR3 sequence is 12 residues long. Germline V gives CDR1 SEHNR, CDR2 FQNEAQ (reference sequence). V was shortened by 1 base and J by 7 bases, with 5 bases between the two germline ends. The CDR3 loop reads CASSLEGNEQFF. CDR3 DNA sequence: TGTGCCAGCAGCTTAGAGGGGAATGAGCAGTTCTTC.

The chain recombines TRBV11-2 with TRBJ2-7; TRBD1 is a possible D gene (6 bases). Trimming took off 0 bases at V and 1 base at J, with 16 bases between the two ends. Germline CDR1 and CDR2: SGHAT and FQNNGV. This CDR3 contains 17 residues. The CDR3 DNA reads TGTGCCAGCAGCTTAGAGAGCTTAACAGGGCAGTCCTACGAGCAGTACGTC. This translates into CASSLESLTGQSYEQYV.

The rearrangement links TRBV2 to TRBJ2-3; 10 bases line up with TRBD1. Losses at the gene ends were 6 bases for V and 4 bases for J; bases not matched to a gene: 7. The CDR3 consists of 15 residues. Per germline, CDR1 SNHLY and CDR2 FYNNEI. This CDR3 is CASRPDRGRADTQYF. The CDR3 coding sequence is TGTGCCAGCAGACCTGACAGGGGGCGAGCAGATACGCAGTATTTT.